The clone carrying this TCR beta chain was counted a few times. The antigen is not known. The CDR3 length is 18 residues. Trimming pared 1 base from V and 7 bases from J, leaving 25 bases between. From germline, CDR1 is MGHRA and CDR2 YSYEKL. These data belong to a study of T-cell memory formation after mild COVID-19. Overall study context: Most TCR clusters belonged to a single donor.

Study-level points and caveats: Clones that contracted from day 15 to 85 had balanced CD4/CD8; later expanders were CD4+ biased. Researchers report contracting CD4+ clones mostly in CM and EM, with CD8+ clones in EMRA.

TCRdb re-analysed the 5' RACE reads in MiXCR, keeping a single row per CDR3 protein. The table includes some 180,000 distinct CDR3 sequences, 10% to 15% detected once. The material sequenced was PBMCs or a T cell subset sorted from them (not recorded which). This receptor was identified in a man younger than 35 who had mild COVID-19 (a few samples of this study predate the infection). Cell type and time point are not known. The chain links TRBV4-1 to TRBJ1-2; a possible D gene is TRBD1 (6 bases). The CDR3 region is CASSQVPLLRGHAGGYTF. The CDR3 DNA sequence: TGCGCCAGCAGCCAAGTCCCTCTCCTCAGGGGCCACGCCGGTGGCTACACCTTC.